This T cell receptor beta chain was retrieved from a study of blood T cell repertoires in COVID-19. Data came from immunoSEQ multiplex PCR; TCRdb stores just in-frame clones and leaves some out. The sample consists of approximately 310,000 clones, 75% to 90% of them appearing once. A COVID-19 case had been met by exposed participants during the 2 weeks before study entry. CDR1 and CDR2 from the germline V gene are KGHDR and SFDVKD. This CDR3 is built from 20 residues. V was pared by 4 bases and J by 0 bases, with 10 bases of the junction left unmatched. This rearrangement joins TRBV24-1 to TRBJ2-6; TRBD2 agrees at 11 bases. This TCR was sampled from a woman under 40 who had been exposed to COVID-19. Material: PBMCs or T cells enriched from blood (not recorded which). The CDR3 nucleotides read TGTGCCACCAGTGACCCAACCGGGACTAGCGGTTACTCTGGGGCCAACGTCCTGACTTTC. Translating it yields CATSDPTGTSGYSGANVLTF.